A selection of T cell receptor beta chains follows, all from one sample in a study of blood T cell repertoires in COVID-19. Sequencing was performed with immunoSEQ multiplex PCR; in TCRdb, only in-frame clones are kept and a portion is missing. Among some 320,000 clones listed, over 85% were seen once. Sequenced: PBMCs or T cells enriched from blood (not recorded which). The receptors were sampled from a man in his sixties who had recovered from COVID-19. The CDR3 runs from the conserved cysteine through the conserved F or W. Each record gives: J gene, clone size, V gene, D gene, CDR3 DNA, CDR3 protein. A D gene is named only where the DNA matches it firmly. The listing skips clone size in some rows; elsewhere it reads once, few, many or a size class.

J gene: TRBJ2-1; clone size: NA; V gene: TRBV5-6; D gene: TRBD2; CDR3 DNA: TGTGCCAGCAGCTTTTTGCGGGGGGTAGACAATGAGCAGTTCTTC; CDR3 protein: CASSFLRGVDNEQFF
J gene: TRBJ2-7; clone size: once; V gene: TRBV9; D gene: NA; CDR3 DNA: TGTGCCAGCAGCGTAGCCCAGGGAAGGTCCTACGAGCAGTACTTC; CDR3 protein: CASSVAQGRSYEQYF
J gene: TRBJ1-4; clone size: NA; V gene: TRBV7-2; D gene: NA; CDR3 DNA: TGTGCCAGCAGCTTATATCGGAGTGAAAAACTGTTTTTT; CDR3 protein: CASSLYRSEKLFF
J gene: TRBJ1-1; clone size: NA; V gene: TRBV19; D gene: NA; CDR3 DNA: TGTGCCAGTAGGTCGGGTCCCTGGAGCGAAGCTTTCTTT; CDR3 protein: CASRSGPWSEAFF
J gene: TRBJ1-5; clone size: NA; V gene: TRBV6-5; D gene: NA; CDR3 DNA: TGTGCCAGCAGTTACTCTTCCGGTAGCAATCAGCCCCAGCATTTT; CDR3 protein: CASSYSSGSNQPQHF
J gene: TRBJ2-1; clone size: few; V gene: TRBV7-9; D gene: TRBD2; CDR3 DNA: TGTGCCAGCAGCCCCCGGTGGACTAGCGGCGATGAGCAGTTCTTC; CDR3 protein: CASSPRWTSGDEQFF
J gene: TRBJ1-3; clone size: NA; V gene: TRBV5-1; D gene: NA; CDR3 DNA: TGCGCCAGCAGCTCGACAGGAACTCACGGAAACACCATATATTTT; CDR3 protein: CASSSTGTHGNTIYF
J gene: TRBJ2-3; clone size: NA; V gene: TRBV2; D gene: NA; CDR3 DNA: TGTGCCAGCAGTGACGCTCCTAGCGCGGCAGATACGCAGTATTTT; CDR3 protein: CASSDAPSAADTQYF
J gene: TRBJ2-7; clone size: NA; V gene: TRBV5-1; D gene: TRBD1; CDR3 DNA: TGCGCCAGCAGCCCCCAGACAGGGGCTTCCTACGAGCAGTACTTC; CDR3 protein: CASSPQTGASYEQYF
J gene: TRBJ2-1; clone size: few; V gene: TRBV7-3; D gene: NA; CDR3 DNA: TGTGCCAGCAGCCAAGGATCGACAGGTGGAGGACGCGTATACAATGAGCAGTTCTTC; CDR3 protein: CASSQGSTGGGRVYNEQFF
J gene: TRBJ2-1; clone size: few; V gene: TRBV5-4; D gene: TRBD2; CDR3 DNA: TGTGCCAGCAAACTAGCGGGAGGGCCGGTTAATGAGCAGTTCTTC; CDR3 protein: CASKLAGGPVNEQFF
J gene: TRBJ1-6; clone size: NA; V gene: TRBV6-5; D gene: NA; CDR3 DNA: TGTGCCAGCAAGGCAGGGATGGATTCACCCCTCCACTTT; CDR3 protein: CASKAGMDSPLHF
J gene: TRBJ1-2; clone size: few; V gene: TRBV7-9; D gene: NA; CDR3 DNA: TGTGCCAGCGGGCCCAACATTGACTATGGCTACACCTTC; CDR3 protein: CASGPNIDYGYTF
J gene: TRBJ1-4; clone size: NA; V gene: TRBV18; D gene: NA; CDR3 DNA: TGTGCCAGCTCACCATTAGCAGGACAAGAAAAACTGTTTTTT; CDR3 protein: CASSPLAGQEKLFF
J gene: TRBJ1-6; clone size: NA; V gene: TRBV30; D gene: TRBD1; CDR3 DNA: TGTGCCTTTTTACCACCGGGACAGCCAAATAATTCACCCCTCCACTTT; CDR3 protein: CAFLPPGQPNNSPLHF
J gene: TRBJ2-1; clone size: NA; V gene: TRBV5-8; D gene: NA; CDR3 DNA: TGTGCCAGCAGCTTTCGGGGTATGATCTACAATGAGCAGTTCTTC; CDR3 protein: CASSFRGMIYNEQFF
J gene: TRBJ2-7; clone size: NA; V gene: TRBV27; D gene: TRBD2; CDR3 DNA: TGTGCCAGCAGTCGCGGACTAGTCTACGAGCAGTACTTC; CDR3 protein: CASSRGLVYEQYF
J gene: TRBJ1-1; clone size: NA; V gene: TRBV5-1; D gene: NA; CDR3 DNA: TGCGCCAGCAGCTTGTCAGACATGAACACTGAAGCTTTCTTT; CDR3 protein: CASSLSDMNTEAFF
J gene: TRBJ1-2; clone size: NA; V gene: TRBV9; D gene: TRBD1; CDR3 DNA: TGTGCCAGCAGTACCGGACAGGGCTCCTATGGCTACACCTTC; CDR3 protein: CASSTGQGSYGYTF
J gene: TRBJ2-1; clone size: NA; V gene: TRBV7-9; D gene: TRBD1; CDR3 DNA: TGTGCCAGCAGCTCACAGGGGACGTCCAATGAGCAGTTCTTC; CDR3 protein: CASSSQGTSNEQFF
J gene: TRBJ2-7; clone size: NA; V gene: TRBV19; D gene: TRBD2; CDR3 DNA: TGTGCCAGTAGTTTACTAGCGGGGGAGACCTACGAGCAGTACTTC; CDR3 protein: CASSLLAGETYEQYF
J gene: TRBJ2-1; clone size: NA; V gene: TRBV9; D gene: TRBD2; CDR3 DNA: TGTGCCAGCAGCGTATTAGCGGGATCCTTCAACAATGAGCAGTTCTTC; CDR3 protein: CASSVLAGSFNNEQFF
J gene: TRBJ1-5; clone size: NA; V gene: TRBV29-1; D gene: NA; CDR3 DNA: TGCAGCGTTGGAGACCCAGGGGGCAATCAGCCCCAGCATTTT; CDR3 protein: CSVGDPGGNQPQHF
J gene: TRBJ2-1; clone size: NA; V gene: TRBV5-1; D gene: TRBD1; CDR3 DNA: TGCGCCAGCAGGGGAAACCAGGGGGCGAATGAGCAGTTCTTC; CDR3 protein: CASRGNQGANEQFF
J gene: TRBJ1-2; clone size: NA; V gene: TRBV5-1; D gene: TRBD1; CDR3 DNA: TGCGCCAGCAGCAAATACACAGGGGTCGAGGCTGGCTACACCTTC; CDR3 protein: CASSKYTGVEAGYTF